The 26 T cell receptor beta chains reported below all come from one sample, sequenced in a study of blood T cell repertoires in COVID-19. Some clones are missing from TCRdb's copy, which holds only in-frame ones; the method was immunoSEQ multiplex PCR. This sample has about 160,000 clones; roughly 80% occur once, and the top ten carry 7% to 10%. Sequences were obtained from peripheral blood. The receptors shown here come from a man aged 55 to 70 with acute or convalescent COVID-19.

V and J are TRBV5-1 and TRBJ1-1, with D perhaps matching TRBD1 (5 bases). Trimming took off 2 bases at V and 2 bases at J, with 7 bases between the two ends. CDR1 and CDR2 (germline): SGHRS, YFSETQ. CDR3 length: 13 amino acids. In nucleotides, the CDR3 is TGCGCCAGCAGCTTCCAGGGAAACACTGAAGCTTTCTTT. Protein: CASSFQGNTEAFF.

On this clone: With a far larger clone one base away, a read error is the likely cause. J is TRBJ1-5 and V is TRBV6-1; D remains ambiguous. There are 12 residues in the CDR3. The V end was cut by 3 bases, the J end by 5 bases, with 5 bases between. Germline CDR1 reads MNHNS; CDR2 reads SASEGT. The DNA for the CDR3 is TGTGCCAGCAGTGAGCGGGATCAGCCCCAGCATTTT. Protein: CASSERDQPQHF.

The V and J genes are TRBV6-5 and TRBJ1-4; 7 bases map to TRBD1. V was clipped by 6 bases and J by 8 bases; unmatched bases: 12. The V gene's germline CDR1 is MNHEY and CDR2 SVGAGI. This CDR3 region has 15 residues. CDR3 sequence (DNA): TGTGCCAGCAGGTCCACAGGGGATTTGCGGGAAAAACTGTTTTTT. It translates to CASRSTGDLREKLFF.

This clone has a handful of counts. The CDR3 DNA reads TGTGCCAGCAGCGTATGGGGAGCAAGGGATGGCTACACCTTC. It yields the protein CASSVWGARDGYTF. The chain is built from TRBV9 and TRBJ1-2; D gene uncertain. CDR1 and CDR2 from the germline V gene are SGDLS and YYNGEE. The CDR3 is 14 amino acids. Trimming cost V 1 base and J 6 bases, with 13 bases left between them.

CDR3 DNA: TGTGCCAGCAGCTCGTGGGGGACAGGGAGCAATCAGCCCCAGCATTTT. This gives the protein CASSSWGTGSNQPQHF. The rearrangement links TRBV5-6 to TRBJ1-5, with 9 bases fitting TRBD1. CDR1 and CDR2 (germline): SGHDT, YYEEEE. The CDR3 totals 16 residues. Trimming removed 3 bases from V and 1 base from J; junction bases left unmatched: 5.

This sequence joins TRBV2 and TRBJ2-2, with D tentatively TRBD2 (5 bases). With 3 bases removed from V and 2 bases from J, the gap between germline ends came to 13 bases. The CDR3 contains 16 residues. Germline V gene data show CDR1 as SNHLY and CDR2 as FYNNEI. Here the CDR3 DNA reads TGTGCCAGCAGTGAGAGTAGCGCAGATAACACCGGGGAGCTGTTTTTT. Protein: CASSESSADNTGELFF.

Worth noting for this clone: The identical CDR3 is also encoded by other nucleotide sequences in the sample. V gene TRBV4-3 combines with J gene TRBJ2-7; a weak D match, TRBD1 (6 bases). The CDR3 is 14 amino acids. From germline, CDR1 is LGHNA and CDR2 YSLEER. V was cut by 0 bases and J by 0 bases, with 6 bases left in between. The CDR3 DNA follows: TGCGCCAGCAGCCAAGACAGGGGCTCCTACGAGCAGTACTTC. This encodes CASSQDRGSYEQYF.

This chain uses TRBV7-9 with TRBJ1-2; the D gene is possibly TRBD1 (5 bases). In germline, CDR1 is SEHNR, CDR2 FQNEAQ (reference sequence). The V end was cut by 5 bases, the J end by 3 bases, with 13 bases between. The CDR3 consists of 14 residues. This CDR3 is CASSPTGGDYGYTF. As DNA, the CDR3 is TGTGCCAGCAGCCCCACCGGGGGGGACTATGGCTACACCTTC.

This chain joins TRBV5-6 and TRBJ1-4; D might be TRBD1 (6 bases). Germline V gives CDR1 SGHDT, CDR2 YYEEEE. The CDR3 runs to 14 residues. V gave up 2 bases and J gave up 4 bases, with 9 bases separating them. The CDR3, as DNA: TGTGCCAGCAGCTTTTGGGACATTAATGAAAAACTGTTTTTT. This gives the protein CASSFWDINEKLFF.

The chain joins TRBV30 to TRBJ1-4; D possibly corresponds to TRBD1 (5 bases). Germline CDR1 is GTSNPN and CDR2 is SVGIG (reference sequence). V shed 0 bases and J shed 8 bases, with 13 bases lying between them. The CDR3 is made up of 14 amino acids. The CDR3 loop is CAWSVLGGSEKLFF. The CDR3 nucleotides read TGTGCCTGGAGTGTACTCGGGGGGTCGGAAAAACTGTTTTTT.

The chain combines TRBV19 with TRBJ1-5, with unresolved D. V gave up 3 bases and J gave up 1 base, with 7 bases separating them. CDR3 size: 14 residues. Germline assignment: CDR1 LNHDA and CDR2 SQIVND (reference sequence). The CDR3 loop is CASSIPGSNQPQHF. CDR3 DNA: TGTGCCAGTAGTATCCCGGGAAGCAATCAGCCCCAGCATTTT.

The chain is built from TRBV4-2 and TRBJ2-1, with 8 bases that match TRBD2. Trimming removed 1 base from V and 8 bases from J; junction bases left unmatched: 7. Germline CDR1 is LGHNA and CDR2 is YNFKEQ. This CDR3 region has 15 residues. CDR3 sequence reads: CASSQGSGGPHEQFF. For the CDR3, the DNA is TGTGCCAGCAGCCAAGGGAGCGGGGGCCCCCATGAGCAGTTCTTC.

The gene calls are TRBV9 and TRBJ2-3; TRBD1 is a possible D gene (6 bases). Trimming removed 4 bases at V and 5 bases at J, with 17 bases between. The CDR3 is made up of 15 amino acids. Germline lookup yields CDR1 SGDLS and CDR2 YYNGEE. The CDR3 sequence: CASSPPTGVEDTQYF. The CDR3 nucleotides read TGTGCCAGCAGCCCTCCGACAGGAGTCGAAGATACGCAGTATTTT.

V is TRBV7-3 and J is TRBJ2-1; 7 bases match TRBD2. The CDR3 sequence is 13 residues long. V shed 6 bases, J shed 4 bases, and the junction held 3 bases outside the gene matches. CDR1 and CDR2 from the germline V gene are SGHTA and FQGTGA. The CDR3 DNA reads as TGTGCCAGCAGGGCAGCGGGGTACAATGAGCAGTTCTTC. As protein: CASRAAGYNEQFF.

The chain is built from TRBV28 and TRBJ1-2, with 7 bases lining up with TRBD1. The CDR3 is made up of 13 amino acids. Trimming took 5 bases from V and 10 from J; bases not matched to a gene: 10. Germline assignment: CDR1 MDHEN and CDR2 SYDVKM. In DNA, the CDR3 is TGTGCCAGCAGTCCGACCGACAGGGATCACTACACCTTC. Translated: CASSPTDRDHYTF.

V gene TRBV5-1 combines with J gene TRBJ1-1, with D perhaps TRBD1 (5 bases). With 0 bases removed from V and 1 base from J, the gap between germline ends came to 10 bases. CDR1 and CDR2 (germline): SGHRS, YFSETQ. This CDR3 region has 15 residues. DNA of the CDR3: TGCGCCAGCAGCTTGGCCCGACAGTCGAACACTGAAGCTTTCTTT. Its translation: CASSLARQSNTEAFF.

J is TRBJ1-3 and V is TRBV7-9; 7 nucleotides agree with TRBD1. CDR3 size: 16 residues. Trimming removed 5 bases from V and 2 bases from J; junction bases left unmatched: 9. The germline CDR1 and CDR2 sequences are SEHNR and FQNEAQ (reference sequence). The CDR3 DNA reads as TGTGCCAGCAGCCCCCCCGAGCAGGGGGCTGGAAACACCATATATTTT. Translating gives CASSPPEQGAGNTIYF.

This clone occurred once. The CDR3 region is CASSPRGGVDTEAFF. The CDR3 DNA reads as TGTGCCAGCAGCCCTAGGGGGGGGGTGGACACTGAAGCTTTCTTT. The chain links TRBV7-2 to TRBJ1-1; a weak D match, TRBD1 (6 bases). CDR1 and CDR2 (germline): SGHTA, FQGNSA. This CDR3 spans 15 amino acids. The V and J ends lost 5 bases and 3 bases respectively, with 16 bases between them.

The chain couples TRBV19 to TRBJ1-6; 7 bases align to TRBD1. The J segment lost 5 bases and the V segment lost 5 bases, leaving 9 bases of the junction unmatched. Germline assignment: CDR1 LNHDA and CDR2 SQIVND (reference sequence). The length of the CDR3 is 16 residues. CDR3 loop: CASSFRDRSDNSPLHF. CDR3 nucleotide sequence: TGTGCCAGTAGTTTCCGGGACAGAAGTGATAATTCACCCCTCCACTTT.

The chain combines TRBV25-1 with TRBJ1-5; D remains ambiguous. The V gene lost 1 base and the J gene lost 10 bases, with 14 bases spanning the gap. The CDR3 extends over 14 amino acids. Germline V gene sequence: CDR1 MGHDK, CDR2 SYGVNS. CDR3 bases: TGTGCCAGCAGTGAATTAGAAGCCGGAGAACCCCAGCATTTT. Translation gives CASSELEAGEPQHF.

CDR3 bases: TGTGCCAGCAGCGCCGGTGGGAAAGGGGTGCCCCCGGCGTCCGAGACCCAGTACTTC. Translated: CASSAGGKGVPPASETQYF. The genes are TRBV21-1 and TRBJ2-5; the D call in the table, TRBD1, was not verified against the DNA. TRBV21-1 is noted as a pseudogene. This CDR3 contains 19 residues.

The chain uses TRBV21-1 and TRBJ1-5. TRBV21-1 is labeled a pseudogene. This CDR3 spans 17 amino acids. The CDR3 loop reads CASSKDRRGNSNQPQHF. The CDR3 DNA sequence: TGTGCCAGCAGCAAAGATCGAAGAGGGAATAGCAATCAGCCCCAGCATTTT.

This chain's CDR3 is CAWSVTGPQHF. The CDR3 bases are TGTGCCTGGAGTGTAACCGGGCCCCAGCATTTT. The chain carries TRBV30 and TRBJ1-5, with D unresolved. Trimming pared 0 bases from V and 9 bases from J, leaving 6 bases between. CDR1 GTSNPN and CDR2 SVGIG come from the germline V gene (reference sequence). The CDR3 length is 11 residues. Together with reference TRBV30 and TRBJ1-5, the CDR3 gives the full variable domain: SQTIHQWPATLVQPVGSPLSLECTVEGTSNPNLYWYRQAAGRGLQLLFYSVGIGQISSEVPQNLSASRPQDRQFILSSKKLLLSDSGFYLCAWSVTGPQHFGDGTRLSIL.

The CDR3 DNA reads as TGTGCCAGCAGTTCCCTGGGACAGGGTCCGGGCTACACCTTC. Residues: CASSSLGQGPGYTF. The chain employs TRBV6-5 and TRBJ1-2; the match to TRBD1 covers 9 bases. CDR1 and CDR2 (germline): MNHEY, SVGAGI. J was trimmed by 8 bases and V by 4 bases; bases with no gene match: 8. The CDR3 extends over 14 amino acids.

The chain uses TRBV4-3 and TRBJ2-3, with 11 bases identical to TRBD2. From germline, CDR1 is LGHNA and CDR2 YSLEER. Losses at the gene ends were 4 bases for V and 1 base for J; bases not matched to a gene: 7. The CDR3 contains 17 residues. CDR3 in amino acids: CASSRSLTSGGTDTQYF. CDR3 nucleotides: TGCGCCAGCAGCCGAAGTTTGACTAGCGGGGGCACAGATACGCAGTATTTT.

This clone was seen only a few times. The chain employs TRBV18 and TRBJ2-2; D is unresolved. CDR1 and CDR2 from the germline V gene are KGHSH and LQKENI. The V end was cut by 0 bases, the J end by 2 bases, with 16 bases between. The CDR3 covers 18 residues. In DNA form, the CDR3 reads TGTGCCAGCTCACCACCAGGCCGGAACAGACCAAACACCGGGGAGCTGTTTTTT. It yields the protein CASSPPGRNRPNTGELFF.